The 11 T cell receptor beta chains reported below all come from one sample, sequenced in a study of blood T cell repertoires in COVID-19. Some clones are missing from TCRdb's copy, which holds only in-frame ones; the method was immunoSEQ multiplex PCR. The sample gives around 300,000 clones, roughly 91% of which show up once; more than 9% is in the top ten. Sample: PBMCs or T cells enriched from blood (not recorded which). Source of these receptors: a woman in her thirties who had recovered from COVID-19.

CDR3 sequence: CASSLGDSPYHEQFF. The CDR3 bases are TGTGCCAGCAGCTTGGGGGACTCCCCATACCATGAGCAGTTCTTC. The chain combines TRBV7-6 with TRBJ2-1; tentative D call: TRBD2 (6 bases). Germline V gene lookup returns CDR1 SGHVS and CDR2 FNYEAQ. The length of the CDR3 is 15 residues. The V and J ends lost 3 bases and 8 bases respectively, with 17 bases between them.

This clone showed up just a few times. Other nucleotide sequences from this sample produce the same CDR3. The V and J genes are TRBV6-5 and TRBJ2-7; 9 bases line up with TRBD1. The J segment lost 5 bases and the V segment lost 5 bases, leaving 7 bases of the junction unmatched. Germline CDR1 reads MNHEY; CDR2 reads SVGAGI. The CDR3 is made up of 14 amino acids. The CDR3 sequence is CASSRDRGTHEQYF. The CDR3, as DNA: TGTGCCAGCAGTCGCGACAGGGGGACCCACGAGCAGTACTTC.

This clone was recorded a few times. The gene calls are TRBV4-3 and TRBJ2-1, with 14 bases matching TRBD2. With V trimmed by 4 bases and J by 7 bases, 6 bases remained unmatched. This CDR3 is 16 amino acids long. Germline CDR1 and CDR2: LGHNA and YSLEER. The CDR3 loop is CASSRGTSGRANEQFF. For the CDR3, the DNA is TGCGCCAGCAGCCGGGGGACTAGCGGGAGAGCAAATGAGCAGTTCTTC.

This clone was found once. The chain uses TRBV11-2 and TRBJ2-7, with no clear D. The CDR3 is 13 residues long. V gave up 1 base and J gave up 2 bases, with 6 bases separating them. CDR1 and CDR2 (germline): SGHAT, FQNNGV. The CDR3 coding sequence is TGTGCCAGCAGCTTAGTAGTGGCCTACGAGCAGTACTTC. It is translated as CASSLVVAYEQYF.

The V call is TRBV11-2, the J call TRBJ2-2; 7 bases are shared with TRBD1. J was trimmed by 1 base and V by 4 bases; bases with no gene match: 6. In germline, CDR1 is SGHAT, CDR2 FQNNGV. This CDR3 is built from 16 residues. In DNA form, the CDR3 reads TGTGCCAGCAGCTCTTTAAGGACAGGGAACACCGGGGAGCTGTTTTTT. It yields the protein CASSSLRTGNTGELFF.

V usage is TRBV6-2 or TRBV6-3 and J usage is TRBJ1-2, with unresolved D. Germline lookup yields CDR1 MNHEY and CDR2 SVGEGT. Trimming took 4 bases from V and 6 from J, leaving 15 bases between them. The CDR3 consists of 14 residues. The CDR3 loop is CASSFPGEGHGYTF. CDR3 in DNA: TGTGCCAGCAGTTTCCCCGGCGAGGGTCATGGCTACACCTTC.

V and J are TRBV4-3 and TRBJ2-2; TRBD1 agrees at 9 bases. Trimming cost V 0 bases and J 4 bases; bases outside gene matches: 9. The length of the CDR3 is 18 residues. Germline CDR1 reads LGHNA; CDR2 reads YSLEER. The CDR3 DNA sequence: TGCGCCAGCAGCCAAGATCCCGCGGGACAGGGAGTCACCGGGGAGCTGTTTTTT. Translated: CASSQDPAGQGVTGELFF.

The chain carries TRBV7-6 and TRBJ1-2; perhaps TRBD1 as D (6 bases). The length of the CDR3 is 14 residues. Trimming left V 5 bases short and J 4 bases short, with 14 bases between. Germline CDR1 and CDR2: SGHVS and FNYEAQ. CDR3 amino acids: CASSRTERSYGYTF. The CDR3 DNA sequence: TGTGCCAGCAGCCGGACAGAAAGAAGCTATGGCTACACCTTC. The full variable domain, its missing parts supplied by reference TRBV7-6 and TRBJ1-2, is GAGVSQSPRYKVTKRGQDVALRCDPISGHVSLYWYRQALGQGPEFLTYFNYEAQQDKSGLPNDRFSAERPEGSISTLTIQRTEQRDSAMYRCASSRTERSYGYTFGSGTRLTVV.

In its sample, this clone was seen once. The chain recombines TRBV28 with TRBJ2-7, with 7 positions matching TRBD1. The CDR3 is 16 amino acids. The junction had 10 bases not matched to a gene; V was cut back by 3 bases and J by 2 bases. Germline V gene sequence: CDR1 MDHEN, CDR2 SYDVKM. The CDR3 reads CASSFFRWQGAYEQYF. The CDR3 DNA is TGTGCCAGCAGTTTCTTTCGGTGGCAGGGGGCCTACGAGCAGTACTTC.

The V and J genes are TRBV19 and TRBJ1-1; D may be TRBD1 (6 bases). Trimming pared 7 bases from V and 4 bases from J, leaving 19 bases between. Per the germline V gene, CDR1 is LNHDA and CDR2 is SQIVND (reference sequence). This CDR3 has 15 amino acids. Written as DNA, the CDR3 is TGTGCCAGTACCAGACAGGCTTCGGGGGGCACTGAAGCTTTCTTT. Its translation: CASTRQASGGTEAFF.

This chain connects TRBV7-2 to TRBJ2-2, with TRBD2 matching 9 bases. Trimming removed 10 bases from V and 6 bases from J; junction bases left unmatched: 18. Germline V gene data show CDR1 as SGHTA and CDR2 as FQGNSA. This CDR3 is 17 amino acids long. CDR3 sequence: CATRGLAGPEPAGELFF. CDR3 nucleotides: TGTGCCACCAGGGGTCTAGCGGGGCCTGAACCAGCCGGGGAGCTGTTTTTT.